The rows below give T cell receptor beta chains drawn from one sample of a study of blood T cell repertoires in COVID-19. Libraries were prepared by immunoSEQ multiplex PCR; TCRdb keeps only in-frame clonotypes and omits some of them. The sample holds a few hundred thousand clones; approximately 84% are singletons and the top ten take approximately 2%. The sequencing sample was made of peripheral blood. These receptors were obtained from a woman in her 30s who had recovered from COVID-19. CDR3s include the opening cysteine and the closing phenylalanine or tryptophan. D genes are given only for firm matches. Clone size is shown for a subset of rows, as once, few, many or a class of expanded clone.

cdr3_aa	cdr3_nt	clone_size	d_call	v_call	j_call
CASKRYQGYEQYF	TGCGCCAGCAAACGGTATCAGGGCTACGAGCAGTACTTC	NA	NA	TRBV5-1	TRBJ2-7
CASSTDRGEFF	TGTGCCAGCAGTACCGACAGGGGGGAGTTCTTC	NA	TRBD1	TRBV2	TRBJ2-1
CASSLGTGTEAFF	TGTGCCAGCAGCTTAGGTACCGGGACTGAAGCTTTCTTT	NA	NA	TRBV7-2	TRBJ1-1
CSVQGLSYEQYF	TGCAGCGTACAGGGTTTATCCTACGAGCAGTACTTC	NA	NA	TRBV29-1	TRBJ2-7
CASSLRGFGTDTQYF	TGTGCCAGCAGCCTAAGGGGGTTTGGGACAGATACGCAGTATTTT	NA	NA	TRBV9	TRBJ2-3
CASSQSWDRSYEQYF	TGCGCCAGCAGCCAGAGCTGGGACAGATCCTACGAGCAGTACTTC	NA	TRBD1	TRBV5-1	TRBJ2-7
CASSLVEGGRTNEKLFF	TGTGCCAGCAGCTTGGTCGAAGGGGGCCGGACTAATGAAAAACTGTTTTTT	NA	TRBD1	TRBV28	TRBJ1-4
CAWSVAGVGANVLTF	TGTGCCTGGAGTGTTGCAGGGGTTGGGGCCAACGTCCTGACTTTC	NA	NA	TRBV30	TRBJ2-6
CASSPQGGSYNEQFF	TGTGCCAGCAGCCCACAGGGGGGCTCCTACAATGAGCAGTTCTTC	NA	TRBD1	TRBV6-6	TRBJ2-1
CASSLTGSQETQYF	TGTGCCAGCAGCTTAACGGGCAGTCAAGAGACCCAGTACTTC	NA	NA	TRBV7-3	TRBJ2-5
CAWSPTGEPPLHF	TGTGCCTGGAGTCCTACAGGGGAACCACCCCTCCACTTT	few	TRBD1	TRBV30	TRBJ1-6
CASSPSRDRDYGYTF	TGTGCCAGCAGTCCAAGCCGGGACAGGGACTATGGCTACACCTTC	NA	TRBD1	TRBV7-6	TRBJ1-2
CASSFPLGGGSNEQFF	TGTGCCAGCAGTTTTCCCCTGGGGGGGGGCTCCAATGAGCAGTTCTTC	NA	NA	TRBV6-4	TRBJ2-1
CASTLDRAFYGYTF	TGCGCCAGCACCCTGGACAGGGCCTTCTATGGCTACACCTTC	NA	TRBD1	TRBV5-1	TRBJ1-2
CASSQALTGGRDTQYF	TGTGCCAGCAGCCAAGCGCTAACGGGAGGGCGGGATACGCAGTATTTT	NA	TRBD2	TRBV3-1/TRBV3-2	TRBJ2-3
CASGRGKNQPQHF	TGCGCCAGCGGTAGGGGGAAGAATCAGCCCCAGCATTTT	NA	NA	TRBV10-2	TRBJ1-5
CASSSPRVPMGGYTF	TGTGCCAGCAGCTCTCCCAGGGTCCCCATGGGGGGCTACACCTTC	NA	NA	TRBV11-2	TRBJ1-2
CASSLPLLRGTNTEAFF	TGTGCCAGCAGCTTACCCCTCTTGAGGGGGACGAACACTGAAGCTTTCTTT	NA	NA	TRBV7-2	TRBJ1-1
CASSLRGSYEQYF	TGTGCCAGCAGTTTACGCGGCTCCTACGAGCAGTACTTC	NA	NA	TRBV27	TRBJ2-7
CASITGYRDNYGYTF	TGTGCCAGCATAACCGGTTATCGGGATAACTATGGCTACACCTTC	NA	NA	TRBV2	TRBJ1-2
CASEFNNEQFF	TGCGCCAGCGAGTTTAACAATGAGCAGTTCTTC	NA	NA	TRBV10-2	TRBJ2-1
CASTSGEAHGYTF	TGTGCCAGCACCTCCGGAGAGGCGCACGGCTACACCTTC	NA	NA	TRBV2	TRBJ1-2
CASSPPILRAGELFF	NA	NA	NA	TRBV18	TRBJ2-2
CASIGLDGELFF	TGTGCCAGCATTGGACTAGACGGGGAGCTGTTTTTT	NA	TRBD2	TRBV12-3/TRBV12-4	TRBJ2-2
CASSTPGGDSNYGYTF	TGTGCCAGCAGCACACCAGGAGGGGATTCTAACTATGGCTACACCTTC	NA	NA	TRBV5-4	TRBJ1-2
CASSPGSGLTGYTF	TGTGCCAGCAGCCCTGGATCAGGTTTGACAGGCTACACCTTC	NA	NA	TRBV7-8	TRBJ1-2
CSVAHTGQGHGYTF	TGCAGCGTGGCCCATACTGGACAGGGTCATGGCTACACCTTC	NA	TRBD1	TRBV29-1	TRBJ1-2
CASNVGVNTEAFF	TGTGCCAGTAATGTAGGAGTGAACACTGAAGCTTTCTTT	NA	NA	TRBV19	TRBJ1-1
CATSRDTANTGELFF	TGTGCCACCAGCAGAGATACAGCGAACACCGGGGAGCTGTTTTTT	NA	NA	TRBV15	TRBJ2-2
CASSYSIQTGQFGYTF	TGTGCCAGCAGTTACTCGATACAGACAGGGCAATTTGGCTACACCTTC	NA	TRBD1	TRBV6-5	TRBJ1-2